This is a list of T cell receptor beta chains from one sample in a study of T cells in Graves' hyperthyroidism and ophthalmopathy. Via MiXCR, TCRdb re-called the multiplex PCR reads, giving one row per CDR3 protein. Of hundreds of thousands of distinct CDR3 sequences listed, around 15% are singletons. The sample was blood. The receptor set was obtained from a woman between 25 and 40 years old with Graves' hyperthyroidism. Both conserved end residues are trimmed from each CDR3. The D gene is left open where the match is weak.

TRBD1,TRBV9,ASSAGGTGTYEQY
NA,TRBV28,ASSLEGGGYT
TRBD2,TRBV5-6,ASSLAAGLAGGLDNEQF
TRBD2,TRBV19,ASRAGGTYEQY
NA,TRBV20-1,SARDPGSASTEAF
NA,TRBV3-1,ASSQDSEREHDEQY
TRBD2,TRBV27,ATLRPTSGYNEQF
TRBD1,TRBV2,ASTIYRGGNSPLH
TRBD2,TRBV7-2,ASSSTSGRAAGDTQY
NA,TRBV7-9,ASSLDGGGWRSEQF
NA,TRBV5-1,ASTSRGRNNEQF
TRBD2,TRBV3-1,ASSQDRGLAEGYNEQF
NA,TRBV29-1,STDRGGDYNEQF
NA,TRBV19,ASSISRTYNEQF
NA,TRBV3-1,ASSQGRNTDTQY
NA,TRBV20-1,SAREGLGYGYT
TRBD1,TRBV28,ASRPDRGAYNSPLH
NA,TRBV7-3,ASSSLGGRNPDTQY
NA,TRBV6-1,ASSASIPQLH
NA,TRBV18,ASSPNLEETQY
NA,TRBV30,AWNDFGANVLT
TRBD1,TRBV30,AWSVQGAVGTEAF
TRBD2,TRBV7-6,ASSLSNLAGVYEQY
NA,TRBV6-6,ASSYPGPLNEQF
TRBD1,TRBV7-9,ASSFGTAEAF
NA,TRBV27,ASSSRNYEQY
TRBD1,TRBV13,ASSPGQAPEAF
TRBD1,TRBV18,ASSQGQGAHNEQY
NA,TRBV28,ASSWGSGNTEAF
TRBD1,TRBV18,ASSLNRGQGNEQF
NA,TRBV20-1,SAREGGEQY
TRBD1,TRBV20-1,SANGQGATDTQY
TRBD1,TRBV6-2/TRBV6-3,ASSYRGRGRTPEAF
TRBD2,TRBV7-6,ASSPLDGREETQY
NA,TRBV4-3,ASSPRGSSEAF
NA,TRBV2,ASSEEDKNYEQY
NA,TRBV20-1,SAREQLNEKLF
TRBD1,TRBV19,ASSIMGQGYYEQY
NA,TRBV30,AWSVDAREKLF
TRBD2,TRBV9,ASSVAPGGSFNEQF
NA,TRBV30,AYEGYT
NA,TRBV28,ASSFSLGITEAF
NA,TRBV6-1,ASSQTAGVITEAF
TRBD2,TRBV6-6,ASSYSSGVIPYNEQF
TRBD2,TRBV2,ASSTHISSGSSYNEQF
TRBD2,TRBV24-1,ATSPGGSYNEQF
NA,TRBV24-1,ATSDSRHDEQY
NA,TRBV14,ASSQRPLLQETQY
NA,TRBV5-1,ASSATADNSPLH
NA,TRBV2,ASSEKASPDTQY
NA,TRBV29-1,SAGPIETQY
TRBD1,TRBV30,AWSKGGLTEAF
TRBD2,TRBV4-1,ASSPGWLAGGNEQY